Sequencing of this T cell receptor beta chain was carried out in a study of T-cell reconstitution after alpha-beta-depleted transplantation in children. Study-wide results and caveats: Surviving recipient T cells and thymic progenitors produced the high day-60 TCRbeta diversity seen in some patients. Newly made T cells mostly supplied T-cell counts and diversity one year after transplant.

In this sample, this clonotype turned up many times. Its specificity is not known. TCRbeta library construction was performed incorporating unique molecular identifiers. TCRdb processed the PCR reads anew with MiXCR; each CDR3 protein has one entry. Of around 17,000 distinct CDR3 sequences detected, approximately 5.3% appear once; the ten largest clones hold 6.9%. The sequence came from a boy aged 5-17 years with acute lymphoblastic leukemia, due to receive a stem cell transplant. Sample: PBMCs, taken before TCRalphabeta/CD19-depleted stem cell transplant.

The CDR3, as DNA: TGTGCCAGCAGCTTAACAGAGAACTATGGCTACACCTTC. Residues: CASSLTENYGYTF. V and J are TRBV7-3 and TRBJ1-2; no clear D. CDR1 and CDR2 from the germline V gene are SGHTA and FQGTGA. The CDR3 covers 13 residues. Deletions cut 0 bases from V and 2 bases from J, with 4 bases between.